This entry describes one T cell receptor (beta chain). Antigen specificity is unknown. This entry belongs to a study of shared clonotypes between healthy human individuals. Study-level information: The study enrolled a couple of women and three men aged 18 to 49.

This CDR3 spans 14 amino acids. Looked up from germline, CDR1 is SGHNT and CDR2 is YYREEE (reference sequence). V shed 4 bases and J shed 9 bases, with 19 bases lying between them. Findings and limits, study-wide: Generation probabilities were higher for clonotypes shared across all four sorted-subset donors than for unshared ones.

Produced via immunoSEQ multiplex PCR; TCRdb's table is partial and in-frame only. The table has about 2 million clones, 85% to 95% seen once; the top ten hold more than 0.1%. The sample taken for sequencing was naive CD4+ T cells sorted from blood. Subset indicated: CD45RA+ positively selected. V is TRBV5-4 and J is TRBJ2-5, with D perhaps matching TRBD1 or TRBD2 (5 bases each). The TCR sequence derives from a man between 18 and 35 years old in good health. CDR3 protein: CASSPQLGTVAQYF. As DNA, the CDR3 is TGTGCCAGCAGCCCGCAATTGGGGACCGTGGCCCAGTACTTC.